This T cell receptor beta chain comes out of a study of blood T cell repertoires in COVID-19. Study at large: Samples of COVID-19 (acute and convalescent) were obtained from the United States, Italy and Spain. PBMCs, B-cell-depleted T cells, or T cells were the source of the cDNA or gDNA that made up the material.

Original analysis: By means of reference gene primer amplification, nucleated cell counts were estimated. Data came from immunoSEQ multiplex PCR; TCRdb stores just in-frame clones and leaves some out. The V and J calls and the clone size are those of that table, but D and trimming were determined from the DNA. The table shows around 300,000 clones, with about 89% occurring only once. Sequencing was carried out using peripheral blood. This sequence was found in a man aged 50-60 years with acute or convalescent COVID-19.

CDR3 in amino acids: CASIDLARSYEQYF. The CDR3 DNA reads as TGTGCCAGCATCGACCTAGCCCGGAGCTACGAGCAGTACTTC. The chain recombines TRBV2 with TRBJ2-7, with D tentatively TRBD2 (5 bases). The V gene's germline CDR1 is SNHLY and CDR2 FYNNEI. Trimming cost V 7 bases and J 3 bases, with 16 bases left between them. This CDR3 contains 14 residues.